A selection of T cell receptor beta chains follows, all from one sample in a study of PD-1 blockade in mismatch repair-deficient tumors. Produced via immunoSEQ multiplex PCR; TCRdb's table is partial and in-frame only. Among around 37,000 clones listed, 65% to 85% were seen once. Sequencing used PBMCs, obtained roughly nine months after starting pembrolizumab. These receptors were collected from an adult with mismatch repair-deficient cancer. Each CDR3 is given with its conserved first and last residue. The D gene is left open where the match is weak. Size tells how often a clone was seen (once, few, many) or the class of an expanded clone, and some rows leave it out.

CDR3: CASSQDQGLYGYTF
DNA: TGCGCCAGCAGCCAAGATCAGGGTCTCTATGGCTACACCTTC
J: TRBJ1-2
size: -
D: -
V: TRBV4-1

CDR3: CASSEQGVGELFF
DNA: TGTGCCAGTAGTGAACAGGGAGTCGGGGAGCTGTTTTTT
J: TRBJ2-2
size: -
D: -
V: TRBV19

CDR3: CASSQERQGPTGELFF
DNA: TGTGCCAGCAGCCAGGAGAGACAGGGCCCCACCGGGGAGCTGTTTTTT
J: TRBJ2-2
size: -
D: TRBD1
V: TRBV4-2

CDR3: CASTDQGSGSGNTIYF
DNA: TGCGCCAGCACAGACCAGGGATCTGGCTCTGGAAACACCATATATTTT
J: TRBJ1-3
size: -
D: -
V: TRBV5-1

CDR3: CASSVVGTISTDTQYF
DNA: TGTGCCAGCAGCGTAGTCGGGACTATTAGCACAGATACGCAGTATTTT
J: TRBJ2-3
size: -
D: TRBD2
V: TRBV9

CDR3: CAWSSGTGVDEQYF
DNA: TGTGCCTGGAGTTCCGGGACAGGGGTGGACGAGCAGTACTTC
J: TRBJ2-7
size: few
D: TRBD1
V: TRBV30

CDR3: CASSLPRGYGYTF
DNA: TGTGCCAGCAGTTTACCCAGGGGGTATGGCTACACCTTC
J: TRBJ1-2
size: -
D: TRBD1
V: TRBV28

CDR3: CASSFDYRAPGSYNEQFF
DNA: TGTGCCAGCAGCTTTGATTACAGGGCCCCTGGCTCCTACAATGAGCAGTTCTTC
J: TRBJ2-1
size: -
D: -
V: TRBV11-2

CDR3: CASYSGGRGYNEQFF
DNA: TGTGCCAGCTATTCGGGCGGGAGAGGATACAATGAGCAGTTCTTC
J: TRBJ2-1
size: -
D: TRBD2
V: TRBV28

CDR3: CASSLAGLVNEQFF
DNA: TGTGCCAGCAGCTTAGCGGGACTAGTCAATGAGCAGTTCTTC
J: TRBJ2-1
size: -
D: TRBD2
V: TRBV7-6

CDR3: CASSRTSGRRNEQFF
DNA: TGTGCCAGCAGCCGAACGAGCGGGAGGAGGAATGAGCAGTTCTTC
J: TRBJ2-1
size: once
D: TRBD2
V: TRBV11-1

CDR3: CASSLRGSETQYF
DNA: TGTGCCAGCAGCTTAAGGGGATCAGAGACCCAGTACTTC
J: TRBJ2-5
size: -
D: -
V: TRBV7-2

CDR3: CASSLVGGPPGVGTEAFF
DNA: TGTGCCAGCAGCTTAGTGGGGGGGCCCCCCGGTGTGGGCACTGAAGCTTTCTTT
J: TRBJ1-1
size: -
D: -
V: TRBV7-8

CDR3: CASSPGLAGPYEQYF
DNA: TGTGCCAGCAGCCCGGGACTAGCGGGACCCTACGAGCAGTACTTC
J: TRBJ2-7
size: -
D: TRBD2
V: TRBV11-1

CDR3: CASSEFFGTSGSLYF
DNA: TGTGCCAGCAGTGAATTTTTTGGGACTAGCGGGAGTTTGTACTTC
J: TRBJ2-7
size: few
D: TRBD2
V: TRBV25-1

CDR3: CASSSGQVQETQYF
DNA: TGCGCCAGCAGCTCGGGACAAGTCCAAGAGACCCAGTACTTC
J: TRBJ2-5
size: -
D: -
V: TRBV5-1

CDR3: CASSSQGATNEKLFF
DNA: TGTGCCAGCAGTTCACAGGGGGCAACTAATGAAAAACTGTTTTTT
J: TRBJ1-4
size: -
D: TRBD1
V: TRBV28

CDR3: CASSSRQRELGQETQYF
DNA: TGTGCCAGCAGCTCCCGGCAGCGGGAGTTGGGTCAAGAGACCCAGTACTTC
J: TRBJ2-5
size: once
D: TRBD2
V: TRBV7-9

CDR3: CATSSGLAGDTDTQYF
DNA: TGTGCCACCAGCAGTGGACTAGCGGGAGACACAGATACGCAGTATTTT
J: TRBJ2-3
size: -
D: TRBD2
V: TRBV15

CDR3: CASSLGFKGTGGYEQYF
DNA: TGTGCCAGCAGTTTAGGCTTTAAAGGGACAGGGGGCTACGAGCAGTACTTC
J: TRBJ2-7
size: -
D: TRBD1
V: TRBV28

CDR3: CASSSRAGGTQYF
DNA: TGTGCCAGCAGCTCCCGGGCGGGTGGTACGCAGTATTTT
J: TRBJ2-3
size: -
D: -
V: TRBV13

CDR3: CASSEALGLDLTYNEQFF
DNA: TGTGCCAGCAGTGAAGCGCTGGGACTAGACTTAACCTACAATGAGCAGTTCTTC
J: TRBJ2-1
size: -
D: TRBD2
V: TRBV2

CDR3: CASSLNMRSYNSPLHF
DNA: TGCGCCAGCAGCTTGAATATGCGCTCCTATAATTCACCCCTCCACTTT
J: TRBJ1-6
size: -
D: -
V: TRBV5-1

CDR3: CASSFGDRVNTEAFF
DNA: TGTGCCAGCAGTTTTGGGGACAGGGTGAACACTGAAGCTTTCTTT
J: TRBJ1-1
size: -
D: TRBD1
V: TRBV27

CDR3: CASSQFSGDETQYF
DNA: TGTGCCAGCAGCCAATTTTCGGGGGACGAGACCCAGTACTTC
J: TRBJ2-5
size: few
D: -
V: TRBV14

CDR3: CASSLEWASGPIPVDEQFF
DNA: TGTGCCAGCAGCTTAGAATGGGCTAGCGGCCCAATCCCAGTGGATGAGCAGTTCTTC
J: TRBJ2-1
size: -
D: TRBD2
V: TRBV7-2

CDR3: CASSIGPAGRIGEETQYF
DNA: TGTGCCAGTAGTATAGGCCCAGCGGGAAGAATAGGAGAGGAGACCCAGTACTTC
J: TRBJ2-5
size: -
D: TRBD2
V: TRBV19

CDR3: CASSQDRRIQETQYF
DNA: TGTGCCAGCAGCCAGGACAGGAGAATACAAGAGACCCAGTACTTC
J: TRBJ2-5
size: -
D: TRBD1
V: TRBV14

CDR3: CASSQETSGRAVTGELFF
DNA: TGTGCCAGCAGCCAAGAGACTAGCGGGAGGGCCGTTACCGGGGAGCTGTTTTTT
J: TRBJ2-2
size: -
D: TRBD2
V: TRBV4-2

CDR3: CASRSGTTNTEAFF
DNA: TGCGCCAGCCGATCCGGGACAACAAACACTGAAGCTTTCTTT
J: TRBJ1-1
size: -
D: -
V: TRBV5-1

CDR3: CASRVSSGDTQYF
DNA: TGTGCCAGCAGGGTGAGCAGCGGAGATACGCAGTATTTT
J: TRBJ2-3
size: -
D: -
V: TRBV14

CDR3: CASSEVGGVYEQYF
DNA: TGTGCCAGCAGTGAGGTGGGCGGGGTCTACGAGCAGTACTTC
J: TRBJ2-7
size: few
D: -
V: TRBV2

CDR3: CASSLYSGNTIYF
DNA: TGTGCCAGCAGCTTATACTCCGGAAACACCATATATTTT
J: TRBJ1-3
size: -
D: -
V: TRBV7-9

CDR3: CAWNLQGTGELFF
DNA: TGTGCCTGGAACCTCCAGGGGACCGGGGAGCTGTTTTTT
J: TRBJ2-2
size: -
D: -
V: TRBV30

CDR3: CASSPNTGVPGNTIYF
DNA: TGTGCCAGCAGCCCGAACACAGGGGTTCCTGGAAACACCATATATTTT
J: TRBJ1-3
size: -
D: TRBD1
V: TRBV9

CDR3: CSVAGDRGANTEAFF
DNA: TGCAGCGTGGCGGGGGACAGGGGGGCGAACACTGAAGCTTTCTTT
J: TRBJ1-1
size: -
D: TRBD1
V: TRBV29-1

CDR3: CASSQGLSAYEQYF
DNA: TGTGCCAGCAGCCAGGGACTGTCTGCCTACGAGCAGTACTTC
J: TRBJ2-7
size: few
D: -
V: TRBV11-3

CDR3: CASSYSYGNNEQFF
DNA: TGTGCCAGCAGTTACTCTTACGGGAACAATGAGCAGTTCTTC
J: TRBJ2-1
size: -
D: -
V: TRBV6-5